The 18 T cell receptor beta chains below all came from one sample that was sequenced in a study of identical twins. Each CDR3 protein is one row after TCRdb ran MiXCR on the 5' RACE reads. The table includes approximately 630,000 distinct CDR3 sequences, roughly 6.6% detected once. This sample also appeared in a second study, on yellow fever vaccine responses in identical twins.

Sequencing was done on a sample of PBMCs. The receptors derive from a woman aged 18 to 35 in good health.

This clonotype came up a few times. V usage is TRBV19 and J usage is TRBJ2-2; weak D call: TRBD2 (5 bases). V gave up 6 bases and J gave up 2 bases, with 7 bases separating them. The CDR3 length is 13 residues. In germline, CDR1 is LNHDA, CDR2 SQIVND (reference sequence). CDR3 protein: CASRTINTGELFF. The CDR3 DNA reads as TGTGCCAGTAGGACTATCAACACCGGGGAGCTGTTTTTT.

This clonotype was found many times. The chain's CDR3 is CASSAHRGWYEQYV. CDR3 DNA: TGTGCCAGCAGCGCACACAGGGGGTGGTACGAGCAGTACGTC. The chain combines TRBV21-1 with TRBJ2-7; the DNA was not used to check the table's D call, TRBD1. TRBV21-1 is given as a pseudogene. The CDR3 has 14 amino acids.

This clonotype was observed many times. The chain links TRBV29-1 to TRBJ2-3; D assignment may be TRBD1 or TRBD2 (5 bases each). The CDR3 loop spans 16 amino acids. The germline CDR1 and CDR2 sequences are SQVTM and ANQGSEA. V was clipped by 0 bases and J by 3 bases, with 16 bases between them. The CDR3 loop is CSVEEGTLFGTDTQYF. Written as DNA, the CDR3 is TGCAGCGTTGAAGAAGGGACCCTATTCGGTACAGATACGCAGTATTTT.

The table lists this clonotype with many counts. The chain recombines TRBV7-2 with TRBJ1-5; no clear D. The V end lost 1 base, the J end lost 0 bases, and 10 bases lay between the germline ends. The CDR3 extends over 16 amino acids. CDR1 is SGHTA, CDR2 FQGNSA, per germline. In nucleotides, the CDR3 is TGTGCCAGCAGCTTAGGAGGGCCTTATAGCAATCAGCCCCAGCATTTT. This gives the protein CASSLGGPYSNQPQHF.

The chain joins TRBV5-1 to TRBJ2-3; 11 bases are shared with TRBD2. The V segment lost 4 bases and the J segment 3 bases; nucleotides outside the gene matches: 4. Germline lookup yields CDR1 SGHRS and CDR2 YFSETQ. The CDR3 covers 15 residues. CDR3 protein: CASSNPSGGTDTQYF. Here the CDR3 DNA reads TGCGCCAGCAGCAATCCTAGCGGGGGGACAGATACGCAGTATTTT.

This clonotype was seen a few times. V usage is TRBV29-1 and J usage is TRBJ1-1; perhaps TRBD1 as D (5 bases). The germline V gene has CDR1 SQVTM and CDR2 ANQGSEA. The CDR3 totals 17 residues. Trimming shortened V by 0 bases and J by 0 bases, and 17 bases separated the two germline ends. CDR3 nucleotides: TGCAGCGTTGAAGATCTGGGGGGGAGAGGCATGAACACTGAAGCTTTCTTT. Protein product: CSVEDLGGRGMNTEAFF.

This clonotype has a handful of counts. The chain couples TRBV7-6 to TRBJ2-1; 8 nucleotides align to TRBD2. The J segment lost 5 bases and the V segment lost 5 bases, leaving 14 bases of the junction unmatched. CDR1 is SGHVS, CDR2 FNYEAQ, per germline. This CDR3 has 17 residues. The CDR3 coding sequence is TGTGCCAGCAGCGCCCCAACTAGCGGCAGCCCCAACAATGAGCAGTTCTTC. This sequence encodes CASSAPTSGSPNNEQFF.

The chain recombines TRBV5-1 with TRBJ2-5; possible D gene TRBD1, 5 bases. With 0 bases removed from V and 0 bases from J, the gap between germline ends came to 12 bases. The V gene's germline CDR1 is SGHRS and CDR2 YFSETQ. This CDR3 has 16 residues. Here the CDR3 DNA reads TGCGCCAGCAGCTTGGAGGGGTCACAGTACCAAGAGACCCAGTACTTC. It encodes CASSLEGSQYQETQYF. The full variable domain, in which reference TRBV5-1 and TRBJ2-5 provide the parts outside the CDR3, is KAGVTQTPRYLIKTRGQQVTLSCSPISGHRSVSWYQQTPGQGLQFLFEYFSETQRNKGNFPGRFSGRQFSNSRSEMNVSTLELGDSALYLCASSLEGSQYQETQYFGPGTRLLVL.

At least ten counts were recorded for this clonotype. This chain uses TRBV12-3 or TRBV12-4 with TRBJ2-3, with TRBD1 identical over 9 bases. V lost 1 base to trimming and J lost 6 bases; unmatched junction nucleotides: 5. The CDR3 has 15 amino acids. This CDR3 reads CASSLGTGVADTQYF. The CDR3 DNA reads TGTGCCAGCAGTTTAGGGACAGGGGTGGCGGATACGCAGTATTTT.

J is TRBJ2-3 and V is TRBV7-9, with 7 nucleotides matching TRBD1. CDR1 is SEHNR, CDR2 FQNEAQ, per germline (reference sequence). This CDR3 is built from 17 residues. With 5 bases clipped from V and 2 bases from J, the junction kept 13 bases outside the gene matches. The CDR3 DNA sequence: TGTGCCAGCAGCGAGAAACAGGGGACAACCCTCACAGATACGCAGTATTTT. Protein sequence: CASSEKQGTTLTDTQYF.

This clonotype was observed many times. The rearrangement uses TRBV29-1 and TRBJ1-4; D unclear. The V end was cut by 4 bases, the J end by 2 bases, with 14 bases between. The CDR3 is made up of 15 amino acids. Germline lookup yields CDR1 SQVTM and CDR2 ANQGSEA. The CDR3, as DNA: TGCAGCGTTGTCGAAGGGTCCTCCACTAATGAAAAACTGTTTTTT. It encodes CSVVEGSSTNEKLFF.

Only a few counts were recorded for this clonotype. This sequence joins TRBV3-1 and TRBJ1-1; D perhaps matches TRBD1 (5 bases). The V gene's germline CDR1 is LGHDT and CDR2 YNNKEL (reference sequence). CDR3 length equals 12 residues. V lost 0 bases and J lost 13, with 12 bases in between. The CDR3 sequence: CASSQDVGRLFF. CDR3 bases: TGTGCCAGCAGCCAAGATGTGGGACGGCTTTTCTTT.

The table lists this clonotype with a few counts. This chain links TRBV11-1 with TRBJ2-6; 7 nucleotides agree with TRBD1. The germline V gene has CDR1 SGHAT and CDR2 FQDESV (reference sequence). This CDR3 has 19 residues. Trimming removed 2 bases from V and 1 base from J; junction bases left unmatched: 11. CDR3 DNA sequence: TGTGCCAGCAGCTTACCCGGACAGGCCACTCATTCTGGGGCCAACGTCCTGACTTTC. Its protein is CASSLPGQATHSGANVLTF.

This clonotype was seen many times. This chain links TRBV5-1 with TRBJ2-6; 7 bases map to TRBD1. The CDR3 totals 16 residues. Germline assignment: CDR1 SGHRS and CDR2 YFSETQ. Trimming took 9 bases from V and 4 from J; bases not matched to a gene: 13. The DNA for the CDR3 is TGCGCCACCAAGACAGGGCCGTCTTTCGGGGCCAACGTCCTGACTTTC. It encodes CATKTGPSFGANVLTF.

The chain links TRBV3-1 to TRBJ2-7, with a weak D call TRBD2 (6 bases). CDR1 LGHDT and CDR2 YNNKEL come from the germline V gene (reference sequence). V was pared by 4 bases and J by 5 bases, with 15 bases between. The CDR3 totals 14 residues. The CDR3 nucleotides read TGTGCCAGCAGCCGCACTAGCATAGGTAACGAGCAGTACTTC. It specifies CASSRTSIGNEQYF.

This clonotype was counted ten times or more. The chain is built from TRBV12-3 or TRBV12-4 and TRBJ2-7, with 12 bases that match TRBD2. The CDR3 runs to 14 residues. The ends lost 6 bases at V and 4 bases at J; junction bases unmatched: 4. The CDR3 bases are TGTGCCAGCAGGCAGGGACTAGCGGGTTACGAGCAGTACTTC. It translates to CASRQGLAGYEQYF.

The chain uses TRBV6-1 and TRBJ1-1, with TRBD1 identical over 7 bases. V shed 6 bases and J 5 bases; nucleotides not matched to a gene: 15. The CDR3 contains 16 residues. Per germline, CDR1 MNHNS and CDR2 SASEGT. The CDR3 region has the DNA TGTGCCAGCAGCAACGCGGACAGGAGGGTCCGGACTGAAGCTTTCTTT. It specifies CASSNADRRVRTEAFF.

This clonotype was counted a few times. The V call is TRBV25-1, the J call TRBJ2-1; 8 bases agree with TRBD1. V lost 1 base to trimming and J lost 0 bases; unmatched junction nucleotides: 2. The germline V gene encodes CDR1 MGHDK and CDR2 SYGVNS. This CDR3 region has 16 residues. CDR3 sequence: CASSEFGTGSYNEQFF. The DNA of the CDR3 is TGTGCCAGCAGTGAATTTGGGACAGGCTCCTACAATGAGCAGTTCTTC.